This entry is about one T cell receptor beta chain. Its antigen target is currently unknown. The sample holds no much larger clone one base away, and base qualities are not on file. TCRbeta CDR3 regions were amplified from genomic DNA using the immunoSEQ Assay, a bias-controlled multiplex PCR. In the original analysis: The number of nucleated cells in each sample was estimated from the amplification of reference gene primers within the assay. To quantify the absolute abundance of each unique TCRbeta CDR3 rearrangement, sequence reads were collapsed and filtered. Productive Simpson clonality was computed per sample as the square root of Simpson's diversity index over productive rearrangements. TCRdb retrieved this table from immuneACCESS and kept in-frame rearrangements only. Not all clones are present; in checked studies, unresolved V genes account for under half, and no reason is known for the remainder. Clonal size and the V and J genes are those of that table, whereas D and trimming came from the DNA. This sample is represented by more than 300,000 clones; about 88% of them were singletons. Clones ranked in the top ten supply 1.2% of the sample.

The data are from a study of blood T cell repertoires in COVID-19 (dated by TCRdb to 2018 to 2020). Turning to the overall study: The collaborator samples originated in the United States, Italy and Spain and spanned the acute and convalescent phases of COVID-19. The prospective study material was composed of cDNA or gDNA derived from T cells, B-cell-depleted T cells, or PBMCs. Deeply sampled blood TCRbeta repertoires from subjects exposed to, actively infected with, or recovered from COVID-19 were included in the dataset. The repertoires were released in a freely available public database intended as a resource for research on the immune response to SARS-CoV-2. Samples came from the ongoing ImmuneRACE study (first 160 participants) plus 1,254 subjects from 6 global collaborators. A de-identified subject ID, COVID-19 status, age in years and sex were almost always included in the sample metadata. Where available, HLA class I and class II types were obtained from metadata supplied by the sample provider rather than from assay-based typing. General study outcomes and caveats: How much clinical and demographic metadata was included differed by source and by participant, and the metadata was provided uncurated.

There are 15 amino acids in the CDR3, from cysteine to phenylalanine inclusive. Only the CDR3 part of the read is kept: 45 bases, read in frame from the first base. Looking up the germline V gene yields CDR1 MNHEY and CDR2 SVGAGI. The V and J ends are trimmed by 0 bases and 4 bases, leaving 13 bases between them. Enrolling through a virtual design, the prospective study's participants ranged in age from roughly 18 to 90 years and lived across some 23 United States geographic areas. In the prospective study, cohorts were assigned on the basis of participant-reported clinical history obtained from a screening survey and a study questionnaire. Recovered participants in ImmuneRACE Cohort 3 were defined by two consecutive negative NP/OP PCR tests, clearance by a healthcare professional, or resolution of symptoms. Mobile phlebotomists in the prospective study collected whole blood, serum and a nasopharyngeal or oropharyngeal swab from every participant. Additional blood draws and questionnaires over a roughly two-month period could optionally be provided by prospective study participants. Prospective study blood samples were shipped either frozen or at room temperature before DNA extraction.

The source is a woman under 30 who had recovered from COVID-19. Sequenced material: PBMCs or T cells enriched from blood (not recorded which). The chain links TRBV6-5 with TRBJ2-7, with a tentative D gene TRBD2 over 7 matching bases. The sequence in DNA is TGTGCCAGCAGTTACTCTCGGGGGGCCCTTTACGAGCAGTACTTC. Its amino acids are CASSYSRGALYEQYF.